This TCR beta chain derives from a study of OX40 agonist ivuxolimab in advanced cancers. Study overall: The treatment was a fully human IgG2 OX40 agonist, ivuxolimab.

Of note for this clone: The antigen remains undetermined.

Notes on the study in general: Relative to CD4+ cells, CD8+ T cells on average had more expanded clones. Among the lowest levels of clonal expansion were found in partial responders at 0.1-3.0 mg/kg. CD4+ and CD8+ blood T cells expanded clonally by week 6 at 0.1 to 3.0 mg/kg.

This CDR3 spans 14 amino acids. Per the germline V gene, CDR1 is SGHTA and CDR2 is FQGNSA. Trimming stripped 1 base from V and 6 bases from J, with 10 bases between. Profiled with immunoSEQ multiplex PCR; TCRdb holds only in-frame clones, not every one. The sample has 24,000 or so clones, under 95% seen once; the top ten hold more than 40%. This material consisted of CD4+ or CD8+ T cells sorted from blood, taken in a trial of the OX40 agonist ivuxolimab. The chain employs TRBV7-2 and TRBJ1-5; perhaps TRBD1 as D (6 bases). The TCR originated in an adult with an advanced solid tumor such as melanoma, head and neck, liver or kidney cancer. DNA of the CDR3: TGTGCCAGCAGCTTAGAACAGGGAATTCAGCCCCAGCATTTT. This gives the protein CASSLEQGIQPQHF.